The 6 T cell receptor beta chains reported below all come from one sample, sequenced in a study of patients and donors after allogeneic stem cell transplantation. TCRdb re-analysed the RT-PCR reads in MiXCR, keeping a single row per CDR3 protein. The sample yields over 350,000 distinct CDR3 sequences, 16% seen once. The sample consisted of blood, either unsorted or a sorted T cell fraction (not recorded which). The receptors were gathered from a human donor who was either an allogeneic HSCT recipient or a stem cell or donor lymphocyte infusion donor (not recorded which). It is not recorded whose cells these are; they may come from a transplant donor.

This chain links TRBV5-5 with TRBJ1-6; 7 bases match TRBD1. Germline CDR1 SGHKS, CDR2 YYEKEE (reference sequence). With V trimmed by 2 bases and J by 6 bases, 8 bases remained unmatched. This CDR3 contains 16 residues. The CDR3 spells CASSFPRGPLNSPLHF. For the CDR3, the DNA is TGTGCCAGCAGCTTTCCAAGGGGGCCTCTTAATTCACCCCTCCACTTT.

This clonotype showed up just a few times. The CDR3 reads CASSLTRDTTQETQYF. DNA for the CDR3: TGTGCCAGCAGCCTAACCCGGGACACAACTCAAGAGACCCAGTACTTC. This chain links TRBV12-3 or TRBV12-4 with TRBJ2-5; the D gene is possibly TRBD1 (6 bases). The ends were cut back, 6 bases at V and 2 bases at J, with 19 bases in the middle. CDR3 length: 16 amino acids.

This clonotype has more than one count but fewer than ten. V gene TRBV4-2 combines with J gene TRBJ1-1; D is perhaps TRBD1 (5 bases). Trimming removed 1 base at V and 4 bases at J, with 16 bases between. The CDR3 contains 16 residues. Germline CDR1 and CDR2: LGHNA and YNFKEQ. Here the CDR3 reads CASSQGGNGGTTEAFF. CDR3 coding DNA: TGTGCCAGCAGCCAAGGAGGGAACGGGGGTACCACTGAAGCTTTCTTT.

The sample holds a few counts of this clonotype. The genes are TRBV7-6 and TRBJ2-2, with D perhaps TRBD1 or TRBD2 (5 bases each). Trimming removed 1 base at V and 6 bases at J, with 15 bases between. CDR3 length: 16 amino acids. The germline CDR1 and CDR2 sequences are SGHVS and FNYEAQ. CDR3 bases: TGTGCCAGCAGCTTAGGGTCTGGGGGAGCCGCCGGGGAGCTGTTTTTT. Protein product: CASSLGSGGAAGELFF.

The V gene is TRBV12-3 or TRBV12-4, the J gene TRBJ2-2; 7 nucleotides line up with TRBD1. The ends lost 5 bases at V and 5 bases at J; junction bases unmatched: 5. CDR3 length equals 14 residues. Here the CDR3 reads CASSKNRGTGELFF. DNA for the CDR3: TGTGCCAGCAGTAAGAACAGGGGAACCGGGGAGCTGTTTTTT.

This clonotype was observed a handful of times. The rearrangement links TRBV6-1 to TRBJ1-3; tentative D call: TRBD1 (6 bases). The CDR3 covers 15 residues. V shed 6 bases and J shed 0 bases, with 12 bases lying between them. CDR1 is MNHNS, CDR2 SASEGT, per germline. The CDR3 DNA reads TGTGCCAGCAGAAGACAGGCGAACTCTGGAAACACCATATATTTT. This encodes CASRRQANSGNTIYF.